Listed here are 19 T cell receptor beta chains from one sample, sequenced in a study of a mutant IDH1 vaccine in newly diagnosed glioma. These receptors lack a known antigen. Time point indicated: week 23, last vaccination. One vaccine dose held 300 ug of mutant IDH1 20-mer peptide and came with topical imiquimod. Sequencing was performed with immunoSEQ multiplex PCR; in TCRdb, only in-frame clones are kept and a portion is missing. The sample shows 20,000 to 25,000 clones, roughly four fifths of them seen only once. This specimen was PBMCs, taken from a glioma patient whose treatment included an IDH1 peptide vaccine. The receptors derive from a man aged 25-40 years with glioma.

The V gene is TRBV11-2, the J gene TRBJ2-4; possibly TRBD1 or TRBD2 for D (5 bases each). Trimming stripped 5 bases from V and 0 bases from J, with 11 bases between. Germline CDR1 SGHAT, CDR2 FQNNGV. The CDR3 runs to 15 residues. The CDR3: CASSLRDLAKNIQYF. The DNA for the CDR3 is TGTGCCAGCAGCCTCCGGGACCTAGCCAAAAACATTCAGTACTTC.

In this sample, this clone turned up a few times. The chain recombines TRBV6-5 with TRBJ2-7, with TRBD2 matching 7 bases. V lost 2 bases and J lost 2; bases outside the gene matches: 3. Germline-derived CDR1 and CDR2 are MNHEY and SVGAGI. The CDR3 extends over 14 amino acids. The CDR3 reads CASSYGAGAYEQYF. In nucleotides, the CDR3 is TGTGCCAGCAGTTACGGGGCGGGAGCCTACGAGCAGTACTTC.

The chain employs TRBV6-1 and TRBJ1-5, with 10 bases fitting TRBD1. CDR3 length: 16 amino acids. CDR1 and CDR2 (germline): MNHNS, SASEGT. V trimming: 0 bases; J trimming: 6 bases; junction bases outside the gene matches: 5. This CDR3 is CASSEAGQGSGQPQHF. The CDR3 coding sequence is TGTGCCAGCAGTGAAGCGGGACAGGGGTCGGGTCAGCCCCAGCATTTT.

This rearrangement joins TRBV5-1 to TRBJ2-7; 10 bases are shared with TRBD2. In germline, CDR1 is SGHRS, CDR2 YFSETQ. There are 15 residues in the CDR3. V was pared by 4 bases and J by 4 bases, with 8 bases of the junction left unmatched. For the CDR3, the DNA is TGCGCCAGCAGCGCCGCCGGGACTAGCGCTTACGAGCAGTACTTC. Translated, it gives CASSAAGTSAYEQYF.

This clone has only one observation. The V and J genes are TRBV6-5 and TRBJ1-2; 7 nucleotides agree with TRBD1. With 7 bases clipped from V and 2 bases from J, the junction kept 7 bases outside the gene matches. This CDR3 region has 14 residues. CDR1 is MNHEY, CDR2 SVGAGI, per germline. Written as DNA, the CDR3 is TGTGCCAGCATCGGATCACAGGGGAACTATGGCTACACCTTC. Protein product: CASIGSQGNYGYTF.

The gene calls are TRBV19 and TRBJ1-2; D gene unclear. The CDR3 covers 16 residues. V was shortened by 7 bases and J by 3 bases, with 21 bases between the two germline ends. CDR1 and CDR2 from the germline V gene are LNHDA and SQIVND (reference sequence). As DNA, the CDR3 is TGTGCCAGTACTCCCTTAAGACGGACTTTACACTATGGCTACACCTTC. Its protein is CASTPLRRTLHYGYTF.

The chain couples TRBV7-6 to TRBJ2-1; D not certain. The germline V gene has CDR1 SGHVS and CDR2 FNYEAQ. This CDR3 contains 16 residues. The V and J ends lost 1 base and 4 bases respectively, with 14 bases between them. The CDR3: CASSLEVSAVYNEQFF. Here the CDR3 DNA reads TGTGCCAGCAGCTTAGAAGTCTCCGCCGTTTACAATGAGCAGTTCTTC.

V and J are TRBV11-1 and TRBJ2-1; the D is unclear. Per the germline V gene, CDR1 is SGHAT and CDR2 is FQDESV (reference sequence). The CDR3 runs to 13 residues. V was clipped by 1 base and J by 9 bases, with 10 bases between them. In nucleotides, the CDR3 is TGTGCCAGCAGCTTAGGGTTAGAGACTGAGCAGTTCTTC. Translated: CASSLGLETEQFF.

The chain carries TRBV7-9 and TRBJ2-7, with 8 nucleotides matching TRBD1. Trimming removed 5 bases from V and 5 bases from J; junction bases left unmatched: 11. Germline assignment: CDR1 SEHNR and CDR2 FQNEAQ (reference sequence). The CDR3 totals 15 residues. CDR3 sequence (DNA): TGTGCCAGCAGCCAGGGGTGGCAGGGGGCTAACGAGCAGTACTTC. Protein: CASSQGWQGANEQYF.

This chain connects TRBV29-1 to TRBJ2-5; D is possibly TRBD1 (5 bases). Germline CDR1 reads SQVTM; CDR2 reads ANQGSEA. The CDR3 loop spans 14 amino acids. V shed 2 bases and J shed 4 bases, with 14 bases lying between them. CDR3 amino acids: CSVETPPRGETQYF. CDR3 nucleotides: TGCAGCGTTGAAACTCCCCCAAGGGGAGAGACCCAGTACTTC.

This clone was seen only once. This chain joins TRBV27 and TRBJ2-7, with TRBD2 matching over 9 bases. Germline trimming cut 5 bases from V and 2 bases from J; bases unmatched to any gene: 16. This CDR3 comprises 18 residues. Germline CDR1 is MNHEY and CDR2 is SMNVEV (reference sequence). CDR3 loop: CASSTGLGLAGLPYEQYF. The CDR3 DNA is TGTGCCAGCAGTACCGGGTTGGGGCTAGCGGGATTACCCTACGAGCAGTACTTC.

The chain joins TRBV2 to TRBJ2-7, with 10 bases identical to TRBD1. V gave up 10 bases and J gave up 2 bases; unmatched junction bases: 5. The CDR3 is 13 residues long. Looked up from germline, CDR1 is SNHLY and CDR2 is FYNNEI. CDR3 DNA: TGTGCCATCGGACAGGGGGGCCCCTACGAGCAGTACTTC. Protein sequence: CAIGQGGPYEQYF.

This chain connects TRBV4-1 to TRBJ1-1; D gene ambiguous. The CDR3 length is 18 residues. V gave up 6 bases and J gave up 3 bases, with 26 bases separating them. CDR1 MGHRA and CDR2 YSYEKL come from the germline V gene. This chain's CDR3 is CASRQYQDISLRDTEAFF. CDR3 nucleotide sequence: TGCGCCAGCAGACAATATCAAGACATTTCGTTAAGGGACACTGAAGCTTTCTTT.

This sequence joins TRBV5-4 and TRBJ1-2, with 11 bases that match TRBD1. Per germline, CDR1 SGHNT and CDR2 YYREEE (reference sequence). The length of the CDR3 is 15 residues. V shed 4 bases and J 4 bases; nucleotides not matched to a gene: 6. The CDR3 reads CASSPGQGAIYGYTF. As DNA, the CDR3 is TGTGCCAGCAGCCCCGGACAGGGGGCAATCTATGGCTACACCTTC.

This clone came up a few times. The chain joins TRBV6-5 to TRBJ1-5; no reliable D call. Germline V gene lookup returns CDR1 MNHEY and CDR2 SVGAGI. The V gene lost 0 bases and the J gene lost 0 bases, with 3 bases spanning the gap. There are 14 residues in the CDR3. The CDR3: CASSYSVSNQPQHF. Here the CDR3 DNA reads TGTGCCAGCAGTTACTCGGTTAGCAATCAGCCCCAGCATTTT.

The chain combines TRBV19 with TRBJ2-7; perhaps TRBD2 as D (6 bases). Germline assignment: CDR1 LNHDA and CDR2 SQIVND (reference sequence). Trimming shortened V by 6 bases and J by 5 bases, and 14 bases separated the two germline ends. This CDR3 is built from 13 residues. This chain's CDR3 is CASRRDPTHEQYF. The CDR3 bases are TGTGCCAGTAGGCGGGACCCCACCCACGAGCAGTACTTC.

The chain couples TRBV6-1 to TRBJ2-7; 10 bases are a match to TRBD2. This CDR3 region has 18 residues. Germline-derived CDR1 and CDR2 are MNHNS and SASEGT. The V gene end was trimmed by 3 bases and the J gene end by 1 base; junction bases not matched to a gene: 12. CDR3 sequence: CASSELGLAGEVSYEQYF. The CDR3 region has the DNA TGTGCCAGCAGTGAGTTGGGGCTAGCGGGAGAGGTGTCCTACGAGCAGTACTTC.

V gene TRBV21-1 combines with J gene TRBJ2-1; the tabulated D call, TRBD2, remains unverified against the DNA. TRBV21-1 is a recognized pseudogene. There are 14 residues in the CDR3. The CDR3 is CASKGLAGVHEQFF. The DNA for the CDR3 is TGTGCCAGTAAAGGACTAGCGGGAGTGCATGAGCAGTTCTTC.

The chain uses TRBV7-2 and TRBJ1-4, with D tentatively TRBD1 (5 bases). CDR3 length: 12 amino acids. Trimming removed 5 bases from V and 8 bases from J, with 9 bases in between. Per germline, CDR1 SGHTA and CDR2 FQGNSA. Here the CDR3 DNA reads TGTGCCAGCAGCCCCGGGGGGGAAAAACTGTTTTTT. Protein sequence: CASSPGGEKLFF.